This TCR beta chain was retrieved from a study of early T cells in non-severe SARS-CoV-2 infection. Study-wide results and caveats: Missing private and CD4 specificities, VDJdb matching favored anti-spike CD8 responses.

This clonotype was found many times. No antigen is known for it. Using its own MiXCR run on the 5' RACE reads, TCRdb lists one record per CDR3 protein. The table records 30,000 to 40,000 distinct CDR3 sequences, under 5% of them present only once. The V end was cut by 2 bases, the J end by 4 bases, with 11 bases between. CDR3 length: 14 residues. The V gene's germline CDR1 is SGHAT and CDR2 FQDESV (reference sequence). The sequence derives from an adult who was a healthcare worker with PCR-confirmed SARS-CoV-2 infection or an uninfected control (not recorded which). The chain couples TRBV11-1 to TRBJ1-1, with D perhaps matching TRBD1 (5 bases). Sequenced: whole blood. DNA for the CDR3: TGTGCCAGCAGCTTAAGGGTGCAGGGCACTGAAGCTTTCTTT. This encodes CASSLRVQGTEAFF. The complete variable domain, with remaining parts taken from reference TRBV11-1 and TRBJ1-1, reads EAEVAQSPRYKITEKSQAVAFWCDPISGHATLYWYRQILGQGPELLVQFQDESVVDDSQLPKDRFSAERLKGVDSTLKIQPAELGDSAMYLCASSLRVQGTEAFFGQGTRLTVV.